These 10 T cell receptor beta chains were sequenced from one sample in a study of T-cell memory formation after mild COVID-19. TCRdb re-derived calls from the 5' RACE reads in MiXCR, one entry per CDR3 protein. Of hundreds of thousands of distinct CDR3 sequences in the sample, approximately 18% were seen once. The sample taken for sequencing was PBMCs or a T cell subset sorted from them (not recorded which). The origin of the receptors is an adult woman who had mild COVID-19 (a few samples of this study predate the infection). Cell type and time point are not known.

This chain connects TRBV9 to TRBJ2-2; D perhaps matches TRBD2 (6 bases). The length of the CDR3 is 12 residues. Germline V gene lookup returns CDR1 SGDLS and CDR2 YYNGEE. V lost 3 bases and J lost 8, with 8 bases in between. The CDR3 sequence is CASSAAGGELFF. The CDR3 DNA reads TGTGCCAGCAGCGCCGCGGGAGGGGAGCTGTTTTTT.

The CDR3 reads CASSEGTSGLDEQFF. CDR3 bases: TGTGCCAGCAGTGAGGGGACTAGCGGGCTGGATGAGCAGTTCTTC. The chain joins TRBV6-4 to TRBJ2-1, with 12 bases that match TRBD2. The CDR3 consists of 15 residues. The germline gives CDR1 MRHNA, CDR2 SNTAGT. V lost 3 bases, J lost 8 bases, and 5 bases stayed unmatched.

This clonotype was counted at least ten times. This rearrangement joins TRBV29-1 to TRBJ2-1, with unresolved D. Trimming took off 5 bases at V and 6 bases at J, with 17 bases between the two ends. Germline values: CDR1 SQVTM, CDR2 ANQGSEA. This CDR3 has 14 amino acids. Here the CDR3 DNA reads TGCAGCGTTTGGTACGCCCAGCTCGCCAATGAGCAGTTCTTC. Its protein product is CSVWYAQLANEQFF.

CDR3 DNA sequence: TGTGCCAGCAGTTCAGCCTCCGGGTTCTTCTTTTCACCCCTCCACTTT. It is translated as CASSSASGFFFSPLHF. V and J are TRBV27 and TRBJ1-6, with no clear D. V lost 4 bases to trimming and J lost 9 bases, with 19 bases between them. From germline, CDR1 is MNHEY and CDR2 SMNVEV (reference sequence). The CDR3 sequence is 16 residues long.

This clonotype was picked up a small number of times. The CDR3 sequence is CASSLNGQFGVEQYF. The CDR3 coding sequence is TGTGCCAGCAGTCTCAATGGACAGTTCGGTGTCGAGCAGTACTTC. The J gene is TRBJ2-7, the V gene TRBV12-3 or TRBV12-4; the D gene is possibly TRBD1 (6 bases). The V end lost 5 bases, the J end lost 6 bases, and 20 bases lay between the germline ends. This CDR3 contains 15 residues.

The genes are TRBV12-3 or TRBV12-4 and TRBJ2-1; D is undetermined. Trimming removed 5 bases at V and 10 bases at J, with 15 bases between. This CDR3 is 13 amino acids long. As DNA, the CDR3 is TGTGCCAGCAGTCACCAAGGGTTTCCCGAGCAGTTCTTC. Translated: CASSHQGFPEQFF.

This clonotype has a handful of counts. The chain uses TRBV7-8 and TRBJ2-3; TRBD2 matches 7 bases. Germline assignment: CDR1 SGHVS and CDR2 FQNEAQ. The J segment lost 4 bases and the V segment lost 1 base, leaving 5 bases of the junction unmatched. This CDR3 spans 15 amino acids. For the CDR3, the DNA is TGTGCCAGCAGCTTAGAGGGGAGGGGCGCAGATACGCAGTATTTT. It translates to CASSLEGRGADTQYF.

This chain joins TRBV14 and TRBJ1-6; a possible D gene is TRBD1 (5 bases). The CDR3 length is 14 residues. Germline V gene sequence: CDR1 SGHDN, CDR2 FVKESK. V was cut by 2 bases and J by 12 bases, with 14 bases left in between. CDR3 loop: CASSQLANQGPLHF. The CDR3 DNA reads TGTGCCAGCAGCCAACTCGCGAACCAGGGACCCCTCCACTTT.

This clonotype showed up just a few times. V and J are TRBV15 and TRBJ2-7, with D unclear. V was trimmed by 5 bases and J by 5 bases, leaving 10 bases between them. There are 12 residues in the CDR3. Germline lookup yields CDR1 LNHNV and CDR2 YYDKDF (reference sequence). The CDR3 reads CATSLVRNEQYF. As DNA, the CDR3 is TGTGCCACCAGCCTGGTGCGCAACGAGCAGTACTTC.

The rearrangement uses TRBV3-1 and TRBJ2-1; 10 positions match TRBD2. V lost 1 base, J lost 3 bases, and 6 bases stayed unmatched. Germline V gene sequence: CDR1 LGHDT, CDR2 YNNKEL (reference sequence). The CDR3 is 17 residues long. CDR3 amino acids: CASSQGAAGGRYNEQFF. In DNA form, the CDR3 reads TGTGCCAGCAGCCAAGGGGCAGCGGGAGGGCGCTACAATGAGCAGTTCTTC.